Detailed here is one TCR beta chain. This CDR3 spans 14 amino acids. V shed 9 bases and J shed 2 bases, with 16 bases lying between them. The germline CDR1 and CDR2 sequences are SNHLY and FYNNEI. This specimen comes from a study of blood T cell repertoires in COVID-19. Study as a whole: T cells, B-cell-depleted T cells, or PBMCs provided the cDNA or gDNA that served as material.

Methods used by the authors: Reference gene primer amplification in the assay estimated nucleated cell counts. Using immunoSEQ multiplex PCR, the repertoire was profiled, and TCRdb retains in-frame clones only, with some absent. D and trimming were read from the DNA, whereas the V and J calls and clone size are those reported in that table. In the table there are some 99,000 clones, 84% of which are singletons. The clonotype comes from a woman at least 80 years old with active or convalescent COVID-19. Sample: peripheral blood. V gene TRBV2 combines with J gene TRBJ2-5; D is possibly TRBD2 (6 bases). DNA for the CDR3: TGTGCCAGTCGCGGCTTAGCGGCTCAAGAGACCCAGTACTTC. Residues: CASRGLAAQETQYF.